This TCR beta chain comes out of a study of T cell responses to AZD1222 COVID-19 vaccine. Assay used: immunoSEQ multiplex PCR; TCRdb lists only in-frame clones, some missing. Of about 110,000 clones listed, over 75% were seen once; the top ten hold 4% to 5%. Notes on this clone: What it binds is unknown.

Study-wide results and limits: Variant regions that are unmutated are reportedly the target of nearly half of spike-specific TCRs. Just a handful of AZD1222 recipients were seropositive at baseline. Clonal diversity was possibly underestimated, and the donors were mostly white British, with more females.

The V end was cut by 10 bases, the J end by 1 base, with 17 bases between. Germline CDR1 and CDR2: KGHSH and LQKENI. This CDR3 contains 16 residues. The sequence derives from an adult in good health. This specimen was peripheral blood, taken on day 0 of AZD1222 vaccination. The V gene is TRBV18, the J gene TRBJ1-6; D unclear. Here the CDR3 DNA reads TGTGCCACTCGGGAGTCTGGCCGTTCCTATAATTCACCCCTCCACTTT. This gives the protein CATRESGRSYNSPLHF.